This T cell receptor (beta chain) was recorded in a study of CD8 T cells in Susac syndrome. The multiple sclerosis control group consisted of treatment-naive patients whose relapsing-remitting disease, which was either stable or active, fulfilled revised McDonald criteria. Study results and limitations: It was acknowledged by the study that relatively few individuals were included in its TCR sequencing and HLA analysis.

The CDR3 has 15 amino acids. V was trimmed by 4 bases and J by 2 bases, leaving 9 bases between them. Germline V gene data show CDR1 as SGHTA and CDR2 as FQGNSA. Reverse transcription used roughly 0.45 to 1 ug RNA and random hexamers. The amplification used immunoSEQ multiplex PCR on TCR beta CDR3; it spanned 54 Vbeta and 13 Jbeta. TCRdb reanalysed the immunoSEQ multiplex PCR reads using MiXCR and keeps one entry per CDR3 protein. The profile shows approximately 180,000 distinct CDR3 sequences, 90% to 96% of them singletons. To note about this clonotype: Antigen unknown.

The sequence was obtained from a human donor with multiple sclerosis. The chain recombines TRBV7-2 with TRBJ2-6, with D perhaps TRBD2 (5 bases). Sequencing input: CD4+ T cells from PBMCs. The CDR3 sequence is CASSSGVAGANVLTF. In DNA, the CDR3 is TGTGCCAGCAGCTCCGGGGTAGCTGGGGCCAACGTCCTGACTTTC.